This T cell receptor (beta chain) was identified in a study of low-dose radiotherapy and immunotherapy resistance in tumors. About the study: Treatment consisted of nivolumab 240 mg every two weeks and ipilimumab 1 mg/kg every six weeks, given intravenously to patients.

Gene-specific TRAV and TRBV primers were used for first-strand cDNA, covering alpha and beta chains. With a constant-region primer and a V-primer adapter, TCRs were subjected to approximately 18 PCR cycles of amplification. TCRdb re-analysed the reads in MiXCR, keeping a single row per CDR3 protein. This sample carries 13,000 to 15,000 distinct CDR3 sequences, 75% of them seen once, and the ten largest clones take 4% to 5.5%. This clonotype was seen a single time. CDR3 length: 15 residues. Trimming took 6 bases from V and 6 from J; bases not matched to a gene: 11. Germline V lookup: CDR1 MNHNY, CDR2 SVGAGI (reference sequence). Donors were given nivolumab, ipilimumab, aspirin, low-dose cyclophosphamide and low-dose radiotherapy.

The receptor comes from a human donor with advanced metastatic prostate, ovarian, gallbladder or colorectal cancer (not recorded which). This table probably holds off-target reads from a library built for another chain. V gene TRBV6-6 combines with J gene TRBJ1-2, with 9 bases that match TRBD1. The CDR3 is CASSETTGGGDGYTF. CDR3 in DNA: TGTGCCAGCAGCGAAACCACAGGGGGCGGAGATGGCTACACCTTC.